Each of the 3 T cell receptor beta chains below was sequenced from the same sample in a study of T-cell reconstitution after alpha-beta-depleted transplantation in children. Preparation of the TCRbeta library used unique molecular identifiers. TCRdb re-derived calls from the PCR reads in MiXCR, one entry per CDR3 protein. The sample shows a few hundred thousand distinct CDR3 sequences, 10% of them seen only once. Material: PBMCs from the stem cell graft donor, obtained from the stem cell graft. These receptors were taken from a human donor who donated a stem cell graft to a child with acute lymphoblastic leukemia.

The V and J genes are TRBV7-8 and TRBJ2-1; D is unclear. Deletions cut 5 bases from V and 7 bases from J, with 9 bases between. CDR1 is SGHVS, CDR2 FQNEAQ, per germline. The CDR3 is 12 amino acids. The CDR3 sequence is CASSPFGNEQFF. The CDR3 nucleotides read TGTGCCAGCAGCCCCTTCGGTAATGAGCAGTTCTTC.

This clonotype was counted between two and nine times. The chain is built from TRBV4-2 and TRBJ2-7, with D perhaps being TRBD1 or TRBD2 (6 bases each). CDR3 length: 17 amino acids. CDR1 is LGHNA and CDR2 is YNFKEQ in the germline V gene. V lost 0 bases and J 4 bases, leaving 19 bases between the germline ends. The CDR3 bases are TGTGCCAGCAGCCAAGATCAGGATGGAGGGGGTAGATACGAGCAGTACTTC. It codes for CASSQDQDGGGRYEQYF.

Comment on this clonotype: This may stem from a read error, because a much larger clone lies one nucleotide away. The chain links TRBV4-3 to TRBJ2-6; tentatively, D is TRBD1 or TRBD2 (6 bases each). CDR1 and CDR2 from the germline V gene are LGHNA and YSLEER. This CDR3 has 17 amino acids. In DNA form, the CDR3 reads TGCGCCACCAGCCAAGGGGGTAGCGGCTCTGGGGCCAACGTCCTGACTTTC. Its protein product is CATSQGGSGSGANVLTF.